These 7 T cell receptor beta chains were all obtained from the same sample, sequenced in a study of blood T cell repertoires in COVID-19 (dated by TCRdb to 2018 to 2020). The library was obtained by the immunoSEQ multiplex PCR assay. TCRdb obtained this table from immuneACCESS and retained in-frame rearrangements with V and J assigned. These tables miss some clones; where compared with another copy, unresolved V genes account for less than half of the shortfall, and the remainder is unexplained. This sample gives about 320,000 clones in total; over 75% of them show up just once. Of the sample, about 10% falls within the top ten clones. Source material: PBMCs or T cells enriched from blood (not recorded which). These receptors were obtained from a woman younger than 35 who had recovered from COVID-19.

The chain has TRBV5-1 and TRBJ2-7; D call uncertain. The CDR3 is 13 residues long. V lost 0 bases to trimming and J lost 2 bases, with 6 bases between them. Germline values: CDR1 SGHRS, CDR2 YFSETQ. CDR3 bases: TGCGCCAGCAGCTTGGGCGGTCCCTACGAGCAGTACTTC. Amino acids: CASSLGGPYEQYF.

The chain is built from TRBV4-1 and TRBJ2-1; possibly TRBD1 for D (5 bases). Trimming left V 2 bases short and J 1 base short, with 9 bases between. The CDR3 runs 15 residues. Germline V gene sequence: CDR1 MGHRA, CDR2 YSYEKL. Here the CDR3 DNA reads TGCGCCAGCAGCCAAATTCAGGGTTCCTACAATGAGCAGTTCTTC. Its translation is CASSQIQGSYNEQFF.

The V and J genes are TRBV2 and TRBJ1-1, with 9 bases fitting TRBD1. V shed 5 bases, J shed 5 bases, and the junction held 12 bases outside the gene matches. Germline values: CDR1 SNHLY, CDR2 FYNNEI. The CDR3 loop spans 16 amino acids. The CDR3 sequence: CASSHRGRAQMTEAFF. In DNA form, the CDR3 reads TGTGCCAGCAGTCACAGGGGGCGAGCCCAGATGACTGAAGCTTTCTTT.

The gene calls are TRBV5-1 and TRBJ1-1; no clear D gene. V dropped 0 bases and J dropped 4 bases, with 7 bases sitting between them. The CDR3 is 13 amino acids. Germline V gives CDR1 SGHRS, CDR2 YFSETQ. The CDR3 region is CASSLAEGTEAFF. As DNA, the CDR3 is TGCGCCAGCAGCTTGGCAGAGGGCACTGAAGCTTTCTTT.

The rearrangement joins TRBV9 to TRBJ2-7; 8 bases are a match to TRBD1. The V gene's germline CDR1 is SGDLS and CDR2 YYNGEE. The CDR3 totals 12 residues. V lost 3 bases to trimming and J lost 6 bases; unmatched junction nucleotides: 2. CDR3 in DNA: TGTGCCAGCAGCGAGACAGGGGCCGAGCAGTACTTC. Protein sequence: CASSETGAEQYF.

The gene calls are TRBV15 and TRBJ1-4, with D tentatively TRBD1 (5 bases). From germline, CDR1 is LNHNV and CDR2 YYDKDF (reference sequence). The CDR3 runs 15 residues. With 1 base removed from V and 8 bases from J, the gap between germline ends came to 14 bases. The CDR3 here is CATSRGGTGGEKLFF. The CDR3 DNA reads TGTGCCACCAGCAGAGGAGGCACAGGAGGGGAAAAACTGTTTTTT.

The CDR3: CASSTHTGMNTEAFF. CDR3 DNA: TGTGCCAGCAGCACCCACACAGGGATGAACACTGAAGCTTTCTTT. This chain links TRBV5-4 with TRBJ1-1; tentatively, D is TRBD1 (6 bases). This CDR3 is 15 amino acids long. Germline CDR1 reads SGHNT; CDR2 reads YYREEE (reference sequence). Trimming removed 4 bases at V and 0 bases at J, with 13 bases between.